A single T cell receptor (beta chain) is shown here with its context. What it recognizes is unknown. The sample comes from a study of cytomegalovirus exposure and HLA in healthy donors. Across the whole study: Early release data held some 79 million unique TCRs from HLA-typed donors. Study outcomes and limitations: Using a false discovery rate of 0.05, a later analysis showed that approximately 18,000 TCR beta sequences were associated with HLA alleles. The authors listed some 150 TCR beta chains as cytomegalovirus-associated.

Germline V lookup: CDR1 SGHDT, CDR2 YYEEEE. V was clipped by 5 bases and J by 8 bases, with 19 bases between them. CDR3 length equals 15 residues. Primers for the PCR totalled 60 Vbeta and 13 Jbeta. TCRdb's table, derived via immunoSEQ multiplex PCR, lists solely in-frame clones and lacks some. The sample shows roughly 100,000 clones, 50% to 70% of them seen only once. This sequence was found in a human donor in good health. This chain connects TRBV5-6 to TRBJ1-4, with D possibly being TRBD1 (5 bases). Sequencing was carried out using PBMCs. Written as DNA, the CDR3 is TGTGCCAGCAGGTCGCTGACAGAGGTTCACGAAAAACTGTTTTTT. This codes for CASRSLTEVHEKLFF.